A selection of T cell receptor beta chains follows, all from one sample in a study of yellow fever vaccine responses in identical twins. TCRdb re-analysed the RT-PCR reads in MiXCR, keeping a single row per CDR3 protein. The data show roughly 17,000 distinct CDR3 sequences, less than 70% seen once. This sample comprised T cells from blood (PBMCs), unsorted or a sorted subset (not recorded which), obtained before or after yellow fever vaccination (not recorded which). All receptors come from a woman aged 18 to 35 who received the yellow fever vaccine. The CDR3 runs from the conserved cysteine through the conserved F or W. The D gene is left open where the match is weak. Only some rows state a clone size, as once, few, many or a class for expanded clones.

>NA|TRBJ1-2|NA|TRBV15|16
CATSRDPFDWEHGYTF
TGTGCCACCAGCAGAGATCCCTTCGACTGGGAGCACGGCTACACCTTC
>once|TRBJ2-1|NA|TRBV7-9|13
CASTRAPYNEQFF
TGTGCCAGCACCAGGGCGCCCTACAATGAGCAGTTCTTC
>NA|TRBJ2-4|NA|TRBV18|15
CASSPIQLAKNIQYF
TGTGCCAGCTCACCAATACAGTTAGCCAAAAACATTCAGTACTTC
>NA|TRBJ2-1|NA|TRBV13|15
CASAALGGSYNEQFF
TGTGCCAGCGCTGCGCTGGGGGGCTCCTACAATGAGCAGTTCTTC
>few|TRBJ2-4|TRBD2|TRBV2|14
CASSETGLANIQYF
TGTGCCAGCAGTGAAACGGGACTAGCGAACATTCAGTACTTC
>once|TRBJ2-3|TRBD2|TRBV28|17
CASSSPILAGGFFKQYF
TGTGCCAGCAGTTCGCCCATACTAGCGGGGGGGTTTTTTAAGCAGTATTTT
>few|TRBJ2-2|TRBD2|TRBV2|18
CASSPRGVIAGGTGELFF
TGTGCCAGCAGTCCCCGTGGAGTAATAGCGGGCGGCACCGGGGAGCTGTTTTTT
>large|TRBJ2-1|NA|TRBV7-9|12
CSGGASYNEQFF
TGTTCAGGAGGGGCCTCCTACAATGAGCAGTTCTTC
>NA|TRBJ1-1|NA|TRBV5-1|16
CASSLEPGLGGTEAFF
TGCGCCAGCAGCTTGGAACCGGGATTAGGGGGCACTGAAGCTTTCTTT
>NA|TRBJ1-6|NA|TRBV15|16
CATSRVGLTQGSPLHF
TGTGCCACCAGCAGAGTCGGCTTAACCCAGGGTTCACCCCTCCACTTT
>few|TRBJ2-3|NA|TRBV29-1|13
CSVDANSGDTQYF
TGCAGCGTAGACGCGAATTCAGGGGATACGCAGTATTTT
>NA|TRBJ1-1|TRBD1|TRBV11-1|15
CASSLFQGGSAEAFF
TGTGCCAGCAGCTTATTCCAGGGGGGTTCCGCTGAAGCTTTCTTT
>NA|TRBJ2-4|TRBD1|TRBV6-2/TRBV6-3|14
CASSLGQGVNIQYF
TGTGCCAGCAGCTTGGGACAGGGGGTAAACATTCAGTACTTC
>NA|TRBJ1-5|TRBD1|TRBV20-1|13
CSARQGANQPQHF
TGCAGTGCTAGACAGGGGGCGAATCAGCCCCAGCATTTT
>NA|TRBJ2-3|NA|TRBV29-1|12
CSVYTWTDTQYF
TGCAGCGTCTACACCTGGACAGATACGCAGTATTTT
>once|TRBJ2-7|NA|TRBV3-1|16
CASSVIAGQRSYEQYF
TGTGCCAGCAGCGTTATAGCCGGACAGAGATCCTACGAGCAGTACTTC
>few|TRBJ1-5|TRBD1|TRBV2|16
CASSKKLGQGASPQHF
TGTGCCAGCAGTAAGAAATTGGGACAGGGGGCCAGTCCCCAGCATTTT
>NA|TRBJ1-2|NA|TRBV15|14
CATSRDRANYGYTF
TGTGCCACCAGCAGAGACAGAGCCAACTATGGCTACACCTTC
>few|TRBJ2-1|NA|TRBV7-2|15
CASTLGIAVYNEQFF
TGTGCCAGCACCCTAGGGATAGCTGTCTACAATGAGCAGTTCTTC
>NA|TRBJ1-1|NA|TRBV18|16
CASPPRMGAPNTEAFF
TGTGCCAGCCCCCCGCGGATGGGGGCCCCGAACACTGAAGCTTTCTTT
>NA|TRBJ2-1|NA|TRBV5-1|15
CASSLDGSSYNEQFF
TGCGCCAGCAGCTTGGACGGGAGCTCCTACAATGAGCAGTTCTTC
>NA|TRBJ1-2|NA|TRBV7-8|13
CASSLGRGVGYTF
TGTGCCAGCAGCTTAGGCAGGGGCGTTGGCTACACCTTC
>NA|TRBJ2-2|NA|TRBV7-6|16
CASSPRTYPNTGELFF
TGTGCCAGCAGCCCTCGGACATACCCGAACACCGGGGAGCTGTTTTTT
>NA|TRBJ2-7|NA|TRBV14|11
CASSHSYEQYF
TGTGCCAGCAGTCACAGCTACGAACAGTACTTC
>few|TRBJ1-6|NA|TRBV14|12
CASSQGNSPLHF
TGTGCCAGCAGCCAAGGGAATTCACCCCTCCACTTT
>NA|TRBJ2-5|NA|TRBV2|12
CASRQWVATQYF
TGTGCCAGCAGGCAATGGGTCGCGACCCAGTACTTC
>NA|TRBJ1-1|TRBD1|TRBV11-2|15
CASSIRQGGNTEAFF
TGTGCCAGCAGCATCAGACAGGGCGGGAACACTGAAGCTTTCTTT
>NA|TRBJ2-7|NA|TRBV10-3|14
CALSSNGRNYEQYF
TGTGCCCTCTCCTCTAACGGGAGAAATTACGAGCAGTACTTC
>NA|TRBJ2-6|TRBD1|TRBV18|17
CASSPGTGTSGANVLTF
TGTGCCAGCTCACCAGGGACAGGTACTTCTGGGGCCAACGTCCTGACTTTC
>NA|TRBJ1-2|NA|TRBV11-3|13
CASSPYDSYGYTF
TGTGCCAGCAGTCCTTACGACAGTTATGGCTACACCTTC
>few|TRBJ1-5|NA|TRBV15|12
CATSSTSGPQHF
TGTGCCACCAGCAGTACGTCAGGGCCCCAGCATTTT
>NA|TRBJ2-1|NA|TRBV18|15
CASSPLSEGPNEQFF
TGTGCCAGCTCACCGCTCTCGGAGGGCCCCAATGAGCAGTTCTTC
>NA|TRBJ2-5|NA|TRBV11-1|12
CASSRAVETQYF
TGTGCCAGCAGCCGCGCGGTTGAGACCCAGTACTTC
>NA|TRBJ1-5|NA|TRBV9|13
CASSVGQNQPQHF
TGTGCCAGCAGCGTAGGCCAGAATCAGCCCCAGCATTTT
>NA|TRBJ2-3|NA|TRBV29-1|14
CSVIPARGGDTQYF
TGCAGCGTCATCCCCGCCAGGGGTGGGGATACGCAGTATTTT
>once|TRBJ2-1|NA|TRBV11-1|13
CASSFGGYNEQFF
TGTGCCAGCAGCTTTGGGGGGTACAATGAGCAGTTCTTC
>NA|TRBJ1-3|NA|TRBV2|12
CASFGGGNTIYF
TGTGCCAGCTTTGGGGGTGGAAACACCATATATTTT
>NA|TRBJ1-5|NA|TRBV19|15
CASSIGREKYQPQHF
TGTGCCAGTAGCATTGGACGGGAGAAGTATCAGCCCCAGCATTTT